This T cell receptor (beta chain) was captured in a study of blood T cell repertoires in COVID-19. The wider study: From the United States, Italy and Spain came samples of acute and convalescent COVID-19.

This clone was detected once. Trimming removed 8 bases from V and 5 bases from J, with 15 bases in between. The CDR3 covers 13 residues. CDR1 is ENHRY, CDR2 SYGVKD, per germline. In the original analysis: Estimates of nucleated cell counts were drawn from the amplification of reference gene primers. The data were produced by immunoSEQ multiplex PCR, yet TCRdb's version contains in-frame clones alone and is incomplete. That table supplies the V and J calls and clone size; D and trimming were determined from the DNA. This table has some 490,000 clones, around 85% appearing once. Those who participated ranged in age from 18 to 89 years and resided in about two dozen US areas. Allocation to cohorts depended on clinical history reported by the participants.

This TCR was recovered from a woman aged 55 to 70 who had recovered from COVID-19. This sequence joins TRBV10-3 and TRBJ2-5, with D unresolved. Sequences were obtained from PBMCs or T cells enriched from blood (not recorded which). The CDR3 nucleotides are TGTGCCATCGGCCCCGGGTTGAGGGAGACCCAGTACTTC. Translated: CAIGPGLRETQYF.